These 25 T cell receptor beta chains came from one sample sequenced in a study of T cell repertoires in cytomegalovirus infection. MiXCR, run by TCRdb on the reads, gives a single entry per CDR3 protein. This sample has about half a million distinct CDR3 sequences, with 30% to 40% found just once. For these TCRs, the target antigens are not known. The sequencing here drew on cultured PBMCs, taken from culture after CMV antigen stimulation. The receptors were sampled from a human donor in good health (CMV status not recorded). Some clones in this sample may be carry-over from other donors' samples.

V gene TRBV6-2 or TRBV6-3 combines with J gene TRBJ1-6, with 11 bases identical to TRBD1. The length of the CDR3 is 15 residues. J was trimmed by 7 bases and V by 6 bases; bases with no gene match: 5. CDR1 MNHEY and CDR2 SVGEGT come from the germline V gene. CDR3 nucleotide sequence: TGTGCCAGCAGAGTGGACAGGGGGCTAAATTCACCCCTCCACTTT. Translation gives CASRVDRGLNSPLHF.

The chain carries TRBV28 and TRBJ2-1, with no clear D. CDR1 and CDR2 (germline): MDHEN, SYDVKM. The CDR3 extends over 13 amino acids. Trimming took off 3 bases at V and 9 bases at J, with 12 bases between the two ends. DNA for the CDR3: TGTGCCAGCAGTTTGCAGTCTTTGGGTGAGCAGTTCTTC. It codes for CASSLQSLGEQFF. The full variable domain, rest sourced from reference TRBV28 and TRBJ2-1, is DVKVTQSSRYLVKRTGEKVFLECVQDMDHENMFWYRQDPGLGLRLIYFSYDVKMKEKGDIPEGYSVSREKKERFSLILESASTNQTSMYLCASSLQSLGEQFFGPGTRLTVL.

The V and J genes are TRBV7-2 and TRBJ2-1; unclear D gene. The CDR3 has 13 amino acids. The germline V and J ends were trimmed by 2 bases and 5 bases, with 7 bases remaining between them. The V gene's germline CDR1 is SGHTA and CDR2 FQGNSA. The CDR3 DNA is TGTGCCAGCAGCTTAATACCCAACAATGAGCAGTTCTTC. Translating gives CASSLIPNNEQFF.

This clonotype was seen more than once but under ten times. The chain uses TRBV28 and TRBJ2-7; D possibly corresponds to TRBD2 (6 bases). In germline, CDR1 is MDHEN, CDR2 SYDVKM. This CDR3 region has 14 residues. The ends were cut back, 7 bases at V and 3 bases at J, with 16 bases in the middle. The CDR3 region has the DNA TGTGCCAGCACCGATGGCGGGACCCACTACGAGCAGTACTTC. Translation: CASTDGGTHYEQYF. The full variable domain, with the rest looked up from reference TRBV28 and TRBJ2-7, is DVKVTQSSRYLVKRTGEKVFLECVQDMDHENMFWYRQDPGLGLRLIYFSYDVKMKEKGDIPEGYSVSREKKERFSLILESASTNQTSMYLCASTDGGTHYEQYFGPGTRLTVT.

This clonotype was detected only once. The germline gene is not matched at one end of the junction; a read error may be the cause. The V call is TRBV5-3, the J call TRBJ2-2; 11 bases are a match to TRBD2. TRBV5-3 falls under the ORF class, with uncertain function. The CDR3 spans 15 residues. The CDR3: CASSWLAGGGRELFF. The CDR3 region has the DNA TGTGCCAGCAGCTGGCTAGCGGGAGGAGGCCGGGAGCTGTTTTTT.

The chain has TRBV6-5 and TRBJ1-1; D may be TRBD1 (6 bases). This CDR3 contains 12 residues. V was clipped by 6 bases and J by 10 bases, with 15 bases between them. The V gene's germline CDR1 is MNHEY and CDR2 SVGAGI. The CDR3 DNA reads TGTGCCAGCAGACAGACAGGAGGTCGAGCTTTCTTT. Translation: CASRQTGGRAFF.

The chain uses TRBV7-6 and TRBJ2-3, with D perhaps matching TRBD1 or TRBD2 (5 bases each). Per the germline V gene, CDR1 is SGHVS and CDR2 is FNYEAQ. The CDR3 loop spans 17 amino acids. V was cut by 6 bases and J by 2 bases, with 21 bases left in between. As DNA, the CDR3 is TGTGCCAGCAGTGAGAGGGCTCAGGGTCGGGACACAGATACGCAGTATTTT. As protein: CASSERAQGRDTDTQYF.

The V call is TRBV20-1, the J call TRBJ2-7; 7 nucleotides line up with TRBD1. V dropped 5 bases and J dropped 7; count of bases not matched to a gene: 14. This CDR3 region has 14 residues. The germline V gene has CDR1 DFQATT and CDR2 SNEGSKA (reference sequence). The CDR3 DNA is TGCAGTGCTCCTTCAGGACAGGATCTACGGGAGCAGTACTTC. It translates to CSAPSGQDLREQYF.

This clonotype was detected many times. This sequence joins TRBV7-2 and TRBJ2-3; 14 bases map to TRBD2. From germline, CDR1 is SGHTA and CDR2 FQGNSA. Losses at the gene ends were 6 bases for V and 7 bases for J; bases not matched to a gene: 9. The CDR3 contains 16 residues. CDR3 sequence reads: CASRGGLAGALHTQYF. The CDR3 DNA follows: TGTGCCAGCAGGGGGGGACTAGCGGGAGCATTACATACGCAGTATTTT. Drawing the rest from reference TRBV7-2 and TRBJ2-3, the complete variable domain is GAGVSQSPSNKVTEKGKDVELRCDPISGHTALYWYRQSLGQGLEFLIYFQGNSAPDKSGLPSDRFSAERTGGSVSTLTIQRTQQEDSAVYLCASRGGLAGALHTQYFGPGTRLTVL.

A note on this clonotype: One base away lies a much larger clone, so this may be a sequencing read error. The V and J genes are TRBV7-6 and TRBJ1-3, with a possible D match to TRBD1 (5 bases). V lost 4 bases to trimming and J lost 4 bases, with 14 bases between them. The germline V gene encodes CDR1 SGHVS and CDR2 FNYEAQ. The CDR3 has 15 residues. The CDR3 region is CASSSGAGHGNTIYF. CDR3 in DNA: TGTGCCAGCAGCTCCGGGGCAGGGCACGGAAACACCATATATTTT.

This clonotype came up a few times. The chain combines TRBV2 with TRBJ2-1, with 7 nucleotides matching TRBD2. This CDR3 is 15 amino acids long. Germline V gene lookup returns CDR1 SNHLY and CDR2 FYNNEI. Germline trimming cut 3 bases from V and 0 bases from J; bases unmatched to any gene: 2. The CDR3 loop is CASSERESSYNEQFF. For the CDR3, the DNA is TGTGCCAGCAGTGAGCGGGAGAGCTCCTACAATGAGCAGTTCTTC.

To note about this clonotype: This may come from a read error, since a much larger clone is one base off. V gene TRBV7-2 combines with J gene TRBJ1-2; TRBD1 might be the D (5 bases). This CDR3 comprises 14 residues. Per the germline V gene, CDR1 is SGHTA and CDR2 is FQGNSA. The V and J ends lost 1 base and 3 bases respectively, with 9 bases between them. The CDR3 loop is CASSLDGRDYGYTF. The DNA of the CDR3 is TGTGCCAGCAGCTTAGACGGCAGGGACTATGGCTACACCTTC. Full variable domain (remainder filled in from reference TRBV7-2 and TRBJ1-2): GAGVSQSPSNKVTEKGKDVELRCDPISGHTALYWYRQSLGQGLEFLIYFQGNSAPDKSGLPSDRFSAERTGGSVSTLTIQRTQQEDSAVYLCASSLDGRDYGYTFGSGTRLTVV.

The rearrangement joins TRBV14 to TRBJ1-5; TRBD1 might be the D (6 bases). Trimming took 5 bases from V and 1 from J, leaving 15 bases between them. The length of the CDR3 is 16 residues. Germline V gene lookup returns CDR1 SGHDN and CDR2 FVKESK. The CDR3 sequence: CASSALFTGSNQPQHF. CDR3 nucleotide sequence: TGTGCCAGCAGCGCCCTTTTTACAGGGAGCAATCAGCCCCAGCATTTT. Filled out from reference TRBV14 and TRBJ1-5, the complete variable domain reads EAGVTQFPSHSVIEKGQTVTLRCDPISGHDNLYWYRRVMGKEIKFLLHFVKESKQDESGMPNNRFLAERTGGTYSTLKVQPAELEDSGVYFCASSALFTGSNQPQHFGDGTRLSIL.

J is TRBJ1-1 and V is TRBV7-9; D is unresolved. Germline lookup yields CDR1 SEHNR and CDR2 FQNEAQ (reference sequence). The CDR3 length is 15 residues. V shed 3 bases and J shed 1 base, with 12 bases lying between them. For the CDR3, the DNA is TGTGCCAGCAGCTTCCCGTACAAACCGAACACTGAAGCTTTCTTT. Protein: CASSFPYKPNTEAFF. The variable domain in full, with the rest retrieved from reference TRBV7-9 and TRBJ1-1, is DTGVSQNPRHKITKRGQNVTFRCDPISEHNRLYWYRQTLGQGPEFLTYFQNEAQLEKSRLLSDRFSAERPKGSFSTLEIQRTEQGDSAMYLCASSFPYKPNTEAFFGQGTRLTVV.

The chain uses TRBV19 and TRBJ2-3; 8 bases map to TRBD1. Unmatched junction bases numbered 8, after V lost 6 bases and J lost 3 bases. The V gene's germline CDR1 is LNHDA and CDR2 SQIVND (reference sequence). This CDR3 is 15 amino acids long. This CDR3 reads CASSPTGVLTDTQYF. Written as DNA, the CDR3 is TGTGCCAGTAGCCCGACAGGGGTACTGACAGATACGCAGTATTTT.

The genes are TRBV29-1 and TRBJ2-1; 7 bases map to TRBD2. Germline V CDR1 and CDR2: SQVTM, ANQGSEA. V lost 3 bases and J lost 6; bases outside the gene matches: 2. The CDR3 is 12 amino acids. The CDR3 sequence is CSVDGGGNEQFF. The CDR3 DNA sequence: TGCAGCGTTGATGGGGGGGGCAATGAGCAGTTCTTC.

A word on this clonotype: A junction boundary mismatches the germline segment, possibly from a read error. This chain joins TRBV29-1 and TRBJ2-1, with D perhaps matching TRBD2 (6 bases). CDR3 length: 15 amino acids. Looked up from germline, CDR1 is SQVTM and CDR2 is ANQGSEA. CDR3 loop: CNVEDLEGRYNEQFF. In DNA, the CDR3 is TGCAACGTTGAAGATTTGGAGGGCCGATACAATGAGCAGTTCTTC.

The chain is built from TRBV6-2 or TRBV6-3 and TRBJ1-5; D gene ambiguous. CDR3 length equals 15 residues. Germline-derived CDR1 and CDR2 are MNHEY and SVGEGT. The V gene lost 7 bases and the J gene lost 2 bases, with 15 bases spanning the gap. The CDR3 spells CASKLGVDRNQPQHF. CDR3 sequence (DNA): TGTGCCAGCAAGTTGGGAGTTGACCGCAATCAGCCCCAGCATTTT.

There are a few counts of this clonotype. This chain links TRBV29-1 with TRBJ2-1; the D gene is possibly TRBD2 (5 bases). This CDR3 is 13 amino acids long. V was pared by 5 bases and J by 4 bases, with 12 bases between. The germline CDR1 and CDR2 sequences are SQVTM and ANQGSEA. The CDR3 loop is CSVRGSLYNEQFF. The CDR3 coding sequence is TGCAGCGTTCGAGGGTCCCTATACAATGAGCAGTTCTTC.

This clonotype appeared many times. This chain uses TRBV11-3 with TRBJ2-1; weak D call: TRBD1 (6 bases). This CDR3 has 14 residues. Per germline, CDR1 SGHNT and CDR2 YENEEA. Trimming took off 5 bases at V and 4 bases at J, with 12 bases between the two ends. The CDR3 sequence is CASSRIQGYNEQFF. Written as DNA, the CDR3 is TGTGCCAGCAGCCGAATACAGGGATACAATGAGCAGTTCTTC.

This clonotype occurred a few times. The V gene is TRBV10-3, the J gene TRBJ1-2; 8 nucleotides align to TRBD1. CDR1 ENHRY and CDR2 SYGVKD come from the germline V gene. V was pared by 4 bases and J by 7 bases, with 11 bases of the junction left unmatched. The CDR3 is made up of 15 amino acids. The CDR3 DNA reads TGTGCCATCAGTGCCTACGGACAGGGCAGCGGTGGCTACACCTTC. This encodes CAISAYGQGSGGYTF.

The chain combines TRBV7-4 with TRBJ1-2; D perhaps matches TRBD1 (6 bases). V was pared by 5 bases and J by 7 bases, with 14 bases between. The CDR3 runs to 13 residues. Germline CDR1 is SGHVT and CDR2 is SQSDAQ. CDR3 in amino acids: CASSLLRGPGYTF. The CDR3 nucleotides are TGTGCCAGCAGCCTTTTGCGGGGGCCTGGCTACACCTTC.

The rearrangement links TRBV9 to TRBJ1-2, with 7 bases fitting TRBD1. Germline CDR1 SGDLS, CDR2 YYNGEE. CDR3 size: 14 residues. Trimming took 4 bases from V and 2 from J; bases not matched to a gene: 5. This chain's CDR3 is CASSLGQSNYGYTF. In nucleotides, the CDR3 is TGTGCCAGCAGCCTGGGACAGTCGAACTATGGCTACACCTTC.

The chain uses TRBV7-2 and TRBJ2-1; 9 bases align to TRBD2. CDR3 size: 15 residues. The germline gives CDR1 SGHTA, CDR2 FQGNSA. With V trimmed by 4 bases and J by 7 bases, 8 bases remained unmatched. For the CDR3, the DNA is TGTGCCAGCAGCTCGCGCAAGACTAGCGGAAATGAGCAGTTCTTC. Its translation: CASSSRKTSGNEQFF.

The rearrangement uses TRBV6-6 and TRBJ1-2; 10 bases align to TRBD1. CDR1 MNHNY and CDR2 SVGAGI come from the germline V gene (reference sequence). The junction had 9 bases not matched to a gene; V was cut back by 6 bases and J by 8 bases. CDR3 length equals 14 residues. The CDR3 loop is CASRPDRGPEGYTF. CDR3 DNA sequence: TGTGCCAGCAGACCCGACAGGGGGCCTGAAGGCTACACCTTC.